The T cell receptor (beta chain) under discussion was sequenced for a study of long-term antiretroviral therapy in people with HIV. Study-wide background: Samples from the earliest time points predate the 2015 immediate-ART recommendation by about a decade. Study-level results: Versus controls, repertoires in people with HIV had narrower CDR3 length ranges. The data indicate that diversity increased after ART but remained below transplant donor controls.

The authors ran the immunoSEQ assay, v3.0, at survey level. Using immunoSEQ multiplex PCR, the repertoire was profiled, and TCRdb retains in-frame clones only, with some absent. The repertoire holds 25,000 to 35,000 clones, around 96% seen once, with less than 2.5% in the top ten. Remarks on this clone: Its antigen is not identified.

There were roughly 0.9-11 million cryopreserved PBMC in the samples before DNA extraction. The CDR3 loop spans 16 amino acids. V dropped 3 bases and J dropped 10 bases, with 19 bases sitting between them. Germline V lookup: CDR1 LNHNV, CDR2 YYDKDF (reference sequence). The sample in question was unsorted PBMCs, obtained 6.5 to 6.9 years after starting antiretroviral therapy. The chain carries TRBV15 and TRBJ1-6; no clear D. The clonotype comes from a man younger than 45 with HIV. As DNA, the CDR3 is TGTGCCACCAGCAGTGAGGATTGGGCTCTTAAATCACCCCTCCACTTT. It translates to CATSSEDWALKSPLHF.